Presented here are 32 T cell receptor beta chains from one specimen sequenced in a study of CD8 T cells in Susac syndrome. The RNA input was about 0.5 to 1 ug, and it was reverse transcribed with random hexamers. TCRdb redid the calling of the immunoSEQ multiplex PCR reads with MiXCR, one entry per CDR3 protein. The sample has about 80,000 distinct CDR3 sequences; about 93% are singletons. The sample comprised CD8+ T cells from PBMCs. The receptors shown here come from a human donor with Susac syndrome.

The chain joins TRBV6-2 or TRBV6-3 to TRBJ1-5; no firm D call. The V and J ends lost 8 bases and 0 bases respectively, with 17 bases between them. CDR1 and CDR2 from the germline V gene are MNHEY and SVGEGT. This CDR3 contains 16 residues. The CDR3 region has the DNA TGTGCCAGCTATAAAGGGCGGGCGGATAGCAATCAGCCCCAGCATTTT. It codes for CASYKGRADSNQPQHF.

The genes are TRBV7-9 and TRBJ1-1, with D hard to call. The CDR3 length is 12 residues. Germline-derived CDR1 and CDR2 are SEHNR and FQNEAQ (reference sequence). Trimming shortened V by 5 bases and J by 3 bases, and 7 bases separated the two germline ends. The CDR3 region has the DNA TGTGCCAGCAGCCCCATGGACACTGAAGCTTTCTTT. This translates into CASSPMDTEAFF.

The V and J genes are TRBV7-9 and TRBJ2-3; D not resolved. CDR3 length: 13 amino acids. The germline gives CDR1 SEHNR, CDR2 FQNEAQ (reference sequence). V shed 5 bases and J shed 0 bases, with 6 bases lying between them. CDR3 coding DNA: TGTGCCAGCAGCCCCCCAAGCACAGATACGCAGTATTTT. Its translation: CASSPPSTDTQYF.

This chain joins TRBV5-4 and TRBJ2-5, with D possibly matching TRBD2 (5 bases). Trimming took 0 bases from V and 5 from J, leaving 11 bases between them. CDR1 and CDR2 (germline): SGHNT, YYREEE (reference sequence). This CDR3 spans 14 amino acids. This CDR3 reads CASSLGKDLETQYF. Here the CDR3 DNA reads TGTGCCAGCAGCTTGGGGAAGGACTTGGAGACCCAGTACTTC.

V gene TRBV5-1 combines with J gene TRBJ1-5; no reliable D call. The V end was cut by 0 bases, the J end by 3 bases, with 10 bases between. The CDR3 loop spans 15 amino acids. Per germline, CDR1 SGHRS and CDR2 YFSETQ. In DNA, the CDR3 is TGCGCCAGCAGCTTGGAAAGTGGAATCAATCAGCCCCAGCATTTT. This codes for CASSLESGINQPQHF.

In DNA form, the CDR3 reads TGTGCCAGCAGCAGCCCGACGCGGAGCGGCTACACCTTC. It codes for CASSSPTRSGYTF. V is TRBV5-6 and J is TRBJ1-2, with unresolved D. The CDR3 is 13 residues long. Trimming stripped 4 bases from V and 8 bases from J, with 15 bases between. Germline V gives CDR1 SGHDT, CDR2 YYEEEE. Drawing the rest from reference TRBV5-6 and TRBJ1-2, the complete variable domain is DAGVTQSPTHLIKTRGQQVTLRCSPKSGHDTVSWYQQALGQGPQFIFQYYEEEERQRGNFPDRFSGHQFPNYSSELNVNALLLGDSALYLCASSSPTRSGYTFGSGTRLTVV.

The chain combines TRBV5-4 with TRBJ1-1; D remains ambiguous. V was shortened by 3 bases and J by 0 bases, with 15 bases between the two germline ends. Germline CDR1 reads SGHNT; CDR2 reads YYREEE (reference sequence). CDR3 length equals 16 residues. The CDR3 nucleotides read TGTGCCAGCAGCTCGAACCTCAGAATCATGAACACTGAAGCTTTCTTT. It encodes CASSSNLRIMNTEAFF.

J is TRBJ2-1 and V is TRBV19, with 7 bases aligning to TRBD1. Trimming removed 3 bases from V and 9 bases from J; junction bases left unmatched: 11. The CDR3 has 15 amino acids. The germline gives CDR1 LNHDA, CDR2 SQIVND (reference sequence). The CDR3 DNA reads as TGTGCCAGTAGTATTCTTGCCGGGACAGTGGGTGAGCAGTTCTTC. It codes for CASSILAGTVGEQFF. Based on the CDR3 plus reference TRBV19 and TRBJ2-1, the full variable domain is DGGITQSPKYLFRKEGQNVTLSCEQNLNHDAMYWYRQDPGQGLRLIYYSQIVNDFQKGDIAEGYSVSREKKESFPLTVTSAQKNPTAFYLCASSILAGTVGEQFFGPGTRLTVL.

This sequence joins TRBV6-1 and TRBJ2-1; D is possibly TRBD2 (5 bases). The V and J ends lost 10 bases and 5 bases respectively, with 12 bases between them. The CDR3 has 12 amino acids. The germline CDR1 and CDR2 sequences are MNHNS and SASEGT. The CDR3 DNA reads TGTGCCACCCAGCGGACTCACAATGAGCAGTTCTTC. Translating it yields CATQRTHNEQFF.

CDR3 in DNA: TGCGCCAGCAGCCAAGAAGAGGGCCTTCTGGAGGAGACCCAGTACTTC. As protein: CASSQEEGLLEETQYF. The genes are TRBV4-3 and TRBJ2-5; D may be TRBD2 (5 bases). V was pared by 0 bases and J by 5 bases, with 16 bases between. Germline CDR1 is LGHNA and CDR2 is YSLEER. CDR3 length: 16 amino acids.

The genes are TRBV6-5 and TRBJ2-7; no clear D gene. Germline V gene lookup returns CDR1 MNHEY and CDR2 SVGAGI. The CDR3 covers 13 residues. V lost 0 bases and J lost 6, with 9 bases in between. CDR3 nucleotide sequence: TGTGCCAGCAGTTACTCTGGGGTTACCGAGCAGTACTTC. Amino acid sequence: CASSYSGVTEQYF.

V is TRBV19 and J is TRBJ2-3; D is ambiguous. V was pared by 6 bases and J by 14 bases, with 12 bases between. There are 10 residues in the CDR3. Germline CDR1 is LNHDA and CDR2 is SQIVND (reference sequence). This CDR3 is CASRDAQWYF. Here the CDR3 DNA reads TGTGCCAGTAGGGACGCGCAGTGGTATTTT.

V and J are TRBV15 and TRBJ1-2; the match to TRBD1 covers 9 bases. The CDR3 is 14 residues long. Germline V gene sequence: CDR1 LNHNV, CDR2 YYDKDF (reference sequence). V lost 0 bases to trimming and J lost 8 bases; unmatched junction nucleotides: 4. The CDR3, as DNA: TGTGCCACCAGCAGAGAACAGGGGGCGGCCGGCTACACCTTC. It specifies CATSREQGAAGYTF.

This clonotype was counted a single time. This sequence joins TRBV19 and TRBJ2-7, with unresolved D. Per the germline V gene, CDR1 is LNHDA and CDR2 is SQIVND (reference sequence). The V end was cut by 5 bases, the J end by 3 bases, with 14 bases between. CDR3 size: 14 residues. CDR3 coding DNA: TGTGCCAGTAGTCCCAGAACAAGGAACTACGAGCAGTACTTC. This translates into CASSPRTRNYEQYF.

The chain recombines TRBV29-1 with TRBJ1-2; possible D gene TRBD1, 5 bases. The CDR3 length is 15 residues. Germline-derived CDR1 and CDR2 are SQVTM and ANQGSEA. V was trimmed by 6 bases and J by 1 base, leaving 18 bases between them. CDR3 sequence reads: CSVVGTAKDNYGYTF. The CDR3 nucleotides read TGCAGCGTCGTCGGGACCGCGAAGGATAACTATGGCTACACCTTC.

This chain uses TRBV13 with TRBJ1-5, with a possible D match to TRBD1 (5 bases). The germline V and J ends were trimmed by 3 bases and 4 bases, with 10 bases remaining between them. Germline V gene data show CDR1 as PRHDT and CDR2 as FYEKMQ (reference sequence). The CDR3 loop spans 14 amino acids. The CDR3 DNA reads TGTGCCAGCAGCTTGGGAGGGGCAAATCAGCCCCAGCATTTT. It codes for CASSLGGANQPQHF.

The J gene is TRBJ2-5, the V gene TRBV15; 16 bases align to TRBD2. This CDR3 region has 19 residues. Looked up from germline, CDR1 is LNHNV and CDR2 is YYDKDF (reference sequence). Trimming at V came to 5 bases and at J to 5 bases, leaving 14 bases not matched to a gene. For the CDR3, the DNA is TGTGCCACCAGCGATAATCCGGGACTAGCGGGAGGGCCCTCGGAGACCCAGTACTTC. Amino acids: CATSDNPGLAGGPSETQYF.

V and J are TRBV30 and TRBJ2-3, with 13 bases that match TRBD2. CDR1 GTSNPN and CDR2 SVGIG come from the germline V gene (reference sequence). V was pared by 4 bases and J by 8 bases, with 9 bases of the junction left unmatched. This CDR3 has 15 residues. The CDR3 here is CAWTLGLAGQGTQYF. The DNA for the CDR3 is TGTGCCTGGACCCTGGGACTAGCGGGGCAGGGTACGCAGTATTTT.

The chain recombines TRBV14 with TRBJ2-7; the D gene could be TRBD1 or TRBD2 (5 bases each). CDR1 is SGHDN and CDR2 is FVKESK in the germline V gene. V lost 1 base and J 3 bases, leaving 13 bases between the germline ends. CDR3 length equals 15 residues. CDR3 bases: TGTGCCAGCAGCCAAGGGGTCGGGGCGCGCTACGAGCAGTACTTC. This codes for CASSQGVGARYEQYF. Supplemented by reference TRBV14 and TRBJ2-7, the full variable domain reads EAGVTQFPSHSVIEKGQTVTLRCDPISGHDNLYWYRRVMGKEIKFLLHFVKESKQDESGMPNNRFLAERTGGTYSTLKVQPAELEDSGVYFCASSQGVGARYEQYFGPGTRLTVT.

The rearrangement joins TRBV27 to TRBJ2-1, with 8 nucleotides matching TRBD2. The CDR3 contains 18 residues. Trimming removed 6 bases from V and 5 bases from J; junction bases left unmatched: 18. CDR1 MNHEY and CDR2 SMNVEV come from the germline V gene (reference sequence). DNA of the CDR3: TGTGCCAGCAGCCCACTGACCTATGGGACTAGTGTTCACAATGAGCAGTTCTTC. As protein: CASSPLTYGTSVHNEQFF.

The chain links TRBV27 to TRBJ2-7; 10 bases map to TRBD1. CDR1 is MNHEY, CDR2 SMNVEV, per germline (reference sequence). CDR3 length: 17 residues. V lost 8 bases, J lost 6 bases, and 19 bases stayed unmatched. The CDR3 sequence is CASRGPNRDRGSGEQYF. The CDR3 DNA reads TGTGCCAGCCGCGGACCCAACCGGGACAGGGGAAGCGGCGAGCAGTACTTC.

The chain employs TRBV3-1 and TRBJ2-7, with TRBD1 matching 10 bases. CDR3 size: 15 residues. J gave up 3 bases and V 4 bases, and 6 bases lay outside the gene matches. In germline, CDR1 is LGHDT, CDR2 YNNKEL (reference sequence). The CDR3 nucleotides read TGTGCCAGCAGCCGCTCCGGGACAGGGGACTACGAGCAGTACTTC. Translation: CASSRSGTGDYEQYF.

This clonotype was seen only once. One end of the junction does not line up with germline, which may come from a read error. The rearrangement uses TRBV19 and TRBJ2-5; D gene uncertain. The CDR3 loop spans 13 amino acids. The germline CDR1 and CDR2 sequences are LNHDA and SQIVND (reference sequence). DNA for the CDR3: TGTGCCAGTGGTATAGATCTGGAAGAGACCCAGTACTTC. It codes for CASGIDLEETQYF.

The J gene is TRBJ2-1, the V gene TRBV5-6; 7 bases match TRBD2. V was clipped by 0 bases and J by 9 bases; unmatched bases: 6. Germline V CDR1 and CDR2: SGHDT, YYEEEE. The CDR3 spans 14 residues. CDR3 sequence reads: CASSLGLAPFEQFF. The CDR3 region has the DNA TGTGCCAGCAGCTTGGGACTAGCTCCGTTTGAGCAGTTCTTC. Complete variable domain (other parts from reference TRBV5-6 and TRBJ2-1): DAGVTQSPTHLIKTRGQQVTLRCSPKSGHDTVSWYQQALGQGPQFIFQYYEEEERQRGNFPDRFSGHQFPNYSSELNVNALLLGDSALYLCASSLGLAPFEQFFGPGTRLTVL.

This clonotype was counted a single time. The rearrangement uses TRBV9 and TRBJ2-7; 8 nucleotides line up with TRBD1. Germline V gene data show CDR1 as SGDLS and CDR2 as YYNGEE. V gave up 0 bases and J gave up 5 bases; unmatched junction bases: 10. There are 16 residues in the CDR3. CDR3 sequence: CASSVGADRGQDEQYF. CDR3 DNA sequence: TGTGCCAGCAGCGTAGGGGCTGACAGGGGTCAGGACGAGCAGTACTTC.

The chain joins TRBV7-7 to TRBJ2-5; D is possibly TRBD1 (6 bases). The CDR3 extends over 16 amino acids. Per germline, CDR1 SSHAT and CDR2 FNYEAQ (reference sequence). V lost 5 bases, J lost 3 bases, and 19 bases lay in between. The CDR3 DNA follows: TGTGCCAGCAGCAACCCATGGGGGCAGCCCGAAGAGACCCAGTACTTC. It translates to CASSNPWGQPEETQYF.

The chain employs TRBV29-1 and TRBJ2-7, with TRBD2 matching 7 bases. J gave up 0 bases and V 5 bases, and 7 bases lay outside the gene matches. CDR3 length: 14 amino acids. Per germline, CDR1 SQVTM and CDR2 ANQGSEA. CDR3 in DNA: TGCAGCGTTATTGCTAGCGGAGACTCCTACGAGCAGTACTTC. It is translated as CSVIASGDSYEQYF.

This clonotype was detected only once. The V call is TRBV6-2 or TRBV6-3, the J call TRBJ1-5; no firm D call. The CDR3 consists of 16 residues. The V gene's germline CDR1 is MNHEY and CDR2 SVGEGT. Between the trimmed V and J ends, which lost 6 bases and 2 bases, there was a span of 17 bases. The DNA of the CDR3 is TGTGCCAGCAGAGCGGACGGGCTGAGGGGCAATCAGCCCCAGCATTTT. This sequence encodes CASRADGLRGNQPQHF.

V gene TRBV27 combines with J gene TRBJ1-4; 8 bases map to TRBD1. Per the germline V gene, CDR1 is MNHEY and CDR2 is SMNVEV (reference sequence). V shed 5 bases, J shed 5 bases, and the junction held 7 bases outside the gene matches. This CDR3 spans 15 amino acids. The CDR3 sequence is CASSPDRALNEKLFF. The CDR3 DNA follows: TGTGCCAGCAGTCCGGACAGGGCCCTCAATGAAAAACTGTTTTTT. The full variable domain, its missing parts supplied by reference TRBV27 and TRBJ1-4, is EAQVTQNPRYLITVTGKKLTVTCSQNMNHEYMSWYRQDPGLGLRQIYYSMNVEVTDKGDVPEGYKVSRKEKRNFPLILESPSPNQTSLYFCASSPDRALNEKLFFGSGTQLSVL.

V usage is TRBV6-2 or TRBV6-3 and J usage is TRBJ2-1; 12 bases are shared with TRBD2. This CDR3 has 16 amino acids. Trimming cost V 0 bases and J 13 bases; bases outside gene matches: 10. Germline V CDR1 and CDR2: MNHEY, SVGEGT. CDR3 coding DNA: TGTGCCAGCAGTTACTCCGGGACTAGCGGGTCCCACGAACAGTTCTTC. Translating it yields CASSYSGTSGSHEQFF.

The chain couples TRBV29-1 to TRBJ2-1, with 8 bases that match TRBD2. The CDR3 runs 14 residues. CDR1 is SQVTM, CDR2 ANQGSEA, per germline. J lost 9 bases, V lost 2 bases, and 9 bases had no gene match. CDR3 in DNA: TGCAGCGTTGAATACGGCGGGGGGTATGGTGAGCAGTTCTTC. This encodes CSVEYGGGYGEQFF.

V usage is TRBV7-9 and J usage is TRBJ1-4; the D gene is possibly TRBD1 (5 bases). This CDR3 contains 16 residues. Germline lookup yields CDR1 SEHNR and CDR2 FQNEAQ (reference sequence). Trimming left V 4 bases short and J 0 bases short, with 12 bases between. The CDR3 nucleotides read TGTGCCAGCAGCTCGGACCGGGACTCAACTAATGAAAAACTGTTTTTT. This codes for CASSSDRDSTNEKLFF.